The entry that follows covers one T cell receptor beta chain sequence. V shed 3 bases and J shed 4 bases, with 22 bases lying between them. The CDR3 has 17 amino acids. Germline values: CDR1 SGHRS, CDR2 YFSETQ. The sample belongs to a study of control samples from healthy donors and cancer patients. The repertoire was sequenced with immunoSEQ multiplex PCR; TCRdb's copy has only in-frame clones and lacks some. The top ten clones hold 5% to 8% of a sample with roughly 370,000 clones, around 90% of them seen once. This receptor was identified in a man aged 40-50 years with head and neck cancer. The sample consisted of PBMCs. The rearrangement links TRBV5-1 to TRBJ1-2; D is ambiguous. Written as DNA, the CDR3 is TGCGCCAGCAGCTCTGGCCCTGCCTCCCGCGGGGTCTATGGCTACACCTTC. Amino acid sequence: CASSSGPASRGVYGYTF.